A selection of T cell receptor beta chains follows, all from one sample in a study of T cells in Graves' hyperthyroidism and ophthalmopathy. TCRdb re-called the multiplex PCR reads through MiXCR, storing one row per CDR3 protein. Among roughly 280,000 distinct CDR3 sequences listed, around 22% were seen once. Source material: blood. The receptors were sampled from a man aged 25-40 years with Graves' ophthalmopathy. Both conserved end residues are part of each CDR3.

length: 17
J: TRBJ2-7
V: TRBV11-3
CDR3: CASSTWLTGTGYHEQYF

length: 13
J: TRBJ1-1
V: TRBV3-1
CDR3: CASSHGINTEAFF

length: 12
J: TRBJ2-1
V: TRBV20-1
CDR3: CSARESPPEQFF

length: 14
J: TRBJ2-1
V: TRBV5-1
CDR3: CASSLGAGGNEQFF

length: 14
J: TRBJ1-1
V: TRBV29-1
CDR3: CSVERMRRNTEAFF

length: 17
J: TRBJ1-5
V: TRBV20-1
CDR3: CSARDQNLGGLYQPQHF

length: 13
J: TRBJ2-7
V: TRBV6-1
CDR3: CASTRSGIRKQYF

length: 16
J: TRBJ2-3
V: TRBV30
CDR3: CAWSPLGGSRTDTQYF

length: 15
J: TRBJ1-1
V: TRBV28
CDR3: CASSPLQGQNTEAFF

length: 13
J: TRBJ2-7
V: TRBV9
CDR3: CASSEGDSYEQYF

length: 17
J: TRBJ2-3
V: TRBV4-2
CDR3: CASSQVGTSNIAATQYF

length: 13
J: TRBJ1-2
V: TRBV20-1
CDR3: CSARPGTMGGYTF

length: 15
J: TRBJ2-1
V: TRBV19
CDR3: CASSIESRRTGEQFF

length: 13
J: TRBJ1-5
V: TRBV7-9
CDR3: CASCGGTNQPQHF

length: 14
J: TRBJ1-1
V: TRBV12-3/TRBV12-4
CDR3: CASSLSGVDTEAFF

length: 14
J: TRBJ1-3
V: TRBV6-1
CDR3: CASSPGNSGNTIYF

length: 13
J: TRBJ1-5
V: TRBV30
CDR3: CAWSVGGPQPQHF

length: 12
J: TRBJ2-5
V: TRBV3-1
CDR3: CASSTHGETQYF

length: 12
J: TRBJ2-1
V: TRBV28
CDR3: CASSPALSEQFF

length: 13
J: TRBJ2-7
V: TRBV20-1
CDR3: CSAPRQGDYEQYF

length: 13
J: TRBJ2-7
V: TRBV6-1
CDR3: CASRTQAHYEQYF

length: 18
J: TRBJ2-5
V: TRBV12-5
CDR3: CASGLVVMTGRYQETQYF

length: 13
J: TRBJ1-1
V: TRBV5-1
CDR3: CAGSWSGDTEAFF

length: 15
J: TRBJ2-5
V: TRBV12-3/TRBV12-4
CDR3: CASSKLAGGTETQYF

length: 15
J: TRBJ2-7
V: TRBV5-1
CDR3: CASSSADGELYEQYF

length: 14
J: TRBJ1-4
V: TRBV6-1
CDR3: CASSEWGSVEKLFF